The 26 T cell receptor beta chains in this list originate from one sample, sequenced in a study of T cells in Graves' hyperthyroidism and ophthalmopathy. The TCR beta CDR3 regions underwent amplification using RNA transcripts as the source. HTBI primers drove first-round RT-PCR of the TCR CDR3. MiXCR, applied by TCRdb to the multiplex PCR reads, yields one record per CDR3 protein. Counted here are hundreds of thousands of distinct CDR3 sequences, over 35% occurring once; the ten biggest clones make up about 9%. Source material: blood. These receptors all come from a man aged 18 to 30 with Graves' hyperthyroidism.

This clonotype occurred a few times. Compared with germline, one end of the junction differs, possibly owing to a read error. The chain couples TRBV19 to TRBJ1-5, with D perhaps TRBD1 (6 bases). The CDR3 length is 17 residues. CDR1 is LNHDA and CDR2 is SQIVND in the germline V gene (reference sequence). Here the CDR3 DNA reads TGTGCCAGCAGTACCTCCCCAGGGGAGGGAAGCAATCAGCCCCAGCATTTT. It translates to CASSTSPGEGSNQPQHF. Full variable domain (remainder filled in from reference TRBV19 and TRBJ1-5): DGGITQSPKYLFRKEGQNVTLSCEQNLNHDAMYWYRQDPGQGLRLIYYSQIVNDFQKGDIAEGYSVSREKKESFPLTVTSAQKNPTAFYLCASSTSPGEGSNQPQHFGDGTRLSIL.

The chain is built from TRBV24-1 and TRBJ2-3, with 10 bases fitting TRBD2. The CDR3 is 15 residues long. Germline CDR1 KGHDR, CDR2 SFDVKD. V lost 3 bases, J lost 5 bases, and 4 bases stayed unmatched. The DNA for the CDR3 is TGTGCCACCAGTGATCCGAGGACTAGCGGAGATACGCAGTATTTT. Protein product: CATSDPRTSGDTQYF.

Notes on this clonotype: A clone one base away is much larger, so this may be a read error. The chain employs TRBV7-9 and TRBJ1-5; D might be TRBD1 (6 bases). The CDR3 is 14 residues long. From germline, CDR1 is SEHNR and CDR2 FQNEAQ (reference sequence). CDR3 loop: CASSFGGNNQPHHF. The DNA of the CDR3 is TGTGCCAGCAGCTTTGGGGGCAACAATCAGCCCCACCATTTT.

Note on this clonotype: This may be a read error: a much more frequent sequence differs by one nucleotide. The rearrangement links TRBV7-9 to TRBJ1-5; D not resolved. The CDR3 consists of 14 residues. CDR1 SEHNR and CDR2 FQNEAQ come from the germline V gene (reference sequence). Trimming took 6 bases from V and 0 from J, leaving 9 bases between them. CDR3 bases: TGTGCCAGCAGTTACAGCGATAGCAATCAGCCCCAGCATTTT. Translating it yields CASSYSDSNQPQHF.

CDR3: CATGTGDYGGQPQHF. CDR3 sequence (DNA): TGTGCCACCGGGACAGGGGATTATGGGGGTCAGCCCCAGCATTTT. This sequence joins TRBV10-3 and TRBJ1-5; the match to TRBD1 covers 10 bases. J lost 6 bases, V lost 10 bases, and 12 bases had no gene match. Germline CDR1 is ENHRY and CDR2 is SYGVKD. The length of the CDR3 is 15 residues.

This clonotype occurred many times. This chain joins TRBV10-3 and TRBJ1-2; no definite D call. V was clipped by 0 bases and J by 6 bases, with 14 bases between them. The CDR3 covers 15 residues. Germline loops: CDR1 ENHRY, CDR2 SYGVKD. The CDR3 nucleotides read TGTGCCATCAGTGAGTCGGTATCCGGACCTGATGGCTACACCTTC. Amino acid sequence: CAISESVSGPDGYTF.

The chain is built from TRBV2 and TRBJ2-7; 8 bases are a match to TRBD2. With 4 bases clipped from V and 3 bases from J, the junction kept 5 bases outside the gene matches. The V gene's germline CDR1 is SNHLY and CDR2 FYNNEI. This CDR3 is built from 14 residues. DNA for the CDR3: TGTGCCAGCAGTGCTACCGGGACTAGCTACGAGCAGTACTTC. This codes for CASSATGTSYEQYF. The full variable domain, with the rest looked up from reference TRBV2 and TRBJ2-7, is EPEVTQTPSHQVTQMGQEVILRCVPISNHLYFYWYRQILGQKVEFLVSFYNNEISEKSEIFDDQFSVERPDGSNFTLKIRSTKLEDSAMYFCASSATGTSYEQYFGPGTRLTVT.

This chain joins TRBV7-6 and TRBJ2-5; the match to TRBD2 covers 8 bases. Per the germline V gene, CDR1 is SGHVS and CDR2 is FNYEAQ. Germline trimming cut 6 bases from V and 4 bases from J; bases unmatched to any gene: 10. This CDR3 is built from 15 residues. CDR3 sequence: CASSPSGTRGETQYF. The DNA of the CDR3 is TGTGCCAGCAGTCCTTCCGGGACTAGGGGAGAGACCCAGTACTTC. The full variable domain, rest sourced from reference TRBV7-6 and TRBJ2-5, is GAGVSQSPRYKVTKRGQDVALRCDPISGHVSLYWYRQALGQGPEFLTYFNYEAQQDKSGLPNDRFSAERPEGSISTLTIQRTEQRDSAMYRCASSPSGTRGETQYFGPGTRLLVL.

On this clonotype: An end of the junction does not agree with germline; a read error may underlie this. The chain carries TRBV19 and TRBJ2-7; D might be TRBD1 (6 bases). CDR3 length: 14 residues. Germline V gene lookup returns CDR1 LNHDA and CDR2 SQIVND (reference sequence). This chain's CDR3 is CASSTGTITYEQYF. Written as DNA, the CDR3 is TGTGCCAGCAGTACCGGGACAATTACCTACGAGCAGTACTTC.

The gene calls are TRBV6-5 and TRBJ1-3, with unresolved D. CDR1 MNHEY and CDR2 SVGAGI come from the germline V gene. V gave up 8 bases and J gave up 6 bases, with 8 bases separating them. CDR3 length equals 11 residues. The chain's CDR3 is CASDDLNTIYF. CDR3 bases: TGTGCCAGCGACGATTTAAACACCATATATTTT.

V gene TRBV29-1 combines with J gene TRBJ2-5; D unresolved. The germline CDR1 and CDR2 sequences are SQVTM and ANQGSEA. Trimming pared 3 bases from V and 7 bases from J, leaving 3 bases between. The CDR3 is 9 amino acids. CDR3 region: CSVDGTQYF. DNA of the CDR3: TGCAGCGTTGACGGGACCCAGTACTTC.

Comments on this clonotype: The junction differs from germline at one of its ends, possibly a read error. CDR3 sequence: CASSYSILADSYEQYF. The CDR3 nucleotides are TGTGCCAGCAGTTACTCGATTTTAGCGGACAGCTACGAGCAGTACTTC. The chain uses TRBV10-3 and TRBJ2-7; D may be TRBD1 or TRBD2 (6 bases each). CDR1 is ENHRY and CDR2 is SYGVKD in the germline V gene. The CDR3 spans 16 residues.

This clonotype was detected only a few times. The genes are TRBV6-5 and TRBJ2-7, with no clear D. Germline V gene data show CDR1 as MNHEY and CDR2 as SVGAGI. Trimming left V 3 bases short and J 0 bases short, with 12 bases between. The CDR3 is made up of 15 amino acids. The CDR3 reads CASSYQTDFSYEQYF. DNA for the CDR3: TGTGCCAGCAGTTATCAAACAGATTTCTCCTACGAGCAGTACTTC.

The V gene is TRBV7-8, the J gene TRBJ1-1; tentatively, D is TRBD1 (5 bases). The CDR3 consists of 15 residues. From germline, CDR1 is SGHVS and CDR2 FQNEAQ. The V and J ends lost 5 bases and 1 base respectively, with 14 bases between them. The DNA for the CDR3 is TGTGCCAGCAGCCCCATGACAGCTCGGAACACTGAAGCTTTCTTT. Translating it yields CASSPMTARNTEAFF.

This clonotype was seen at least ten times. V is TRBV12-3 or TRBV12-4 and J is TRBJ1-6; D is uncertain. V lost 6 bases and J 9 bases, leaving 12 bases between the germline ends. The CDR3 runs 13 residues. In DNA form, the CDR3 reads TGTGCCAGCAGCCTAACTGAGGGTTCACCCCTCCACTTT. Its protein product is CASSLTEGSPLHF.

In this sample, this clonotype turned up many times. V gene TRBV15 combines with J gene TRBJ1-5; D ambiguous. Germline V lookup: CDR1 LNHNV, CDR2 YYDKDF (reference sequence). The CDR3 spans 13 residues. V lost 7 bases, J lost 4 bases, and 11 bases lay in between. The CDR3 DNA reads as TGTGCCACCACGGTGGCTGGGAATCAGCCCCAGCATTTT. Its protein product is CATTVAGNQPQHF.

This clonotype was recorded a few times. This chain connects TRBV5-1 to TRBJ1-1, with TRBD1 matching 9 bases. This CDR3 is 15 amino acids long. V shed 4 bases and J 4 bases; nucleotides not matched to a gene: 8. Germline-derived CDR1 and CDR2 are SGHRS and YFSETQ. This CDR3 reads CASSTGTDRGTEAFF. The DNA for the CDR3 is TGCGCCAGCAGCACCGGGACGGACAGGGGCACTGAAGCTTTCTTT.

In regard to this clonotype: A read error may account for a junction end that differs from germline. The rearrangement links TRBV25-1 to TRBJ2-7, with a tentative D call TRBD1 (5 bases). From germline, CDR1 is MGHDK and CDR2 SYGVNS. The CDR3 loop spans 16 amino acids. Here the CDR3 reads CASSQEGTGFNYEQYF. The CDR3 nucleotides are TGCGCCAGCAGCCAAGAAGGAACAGGTTTCAACTACGAGCAGTACTTC.

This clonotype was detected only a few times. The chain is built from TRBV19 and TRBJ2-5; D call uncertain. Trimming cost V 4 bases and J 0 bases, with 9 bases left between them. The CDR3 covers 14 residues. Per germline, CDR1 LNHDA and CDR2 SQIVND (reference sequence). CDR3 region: CASSTLQNQETQYF. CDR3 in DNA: TGTGCCAGTAGTACCCTACAGAACCAAGAGACCCAGTACTTC.

DNA for the CDR3: TGTGCCAGCAGCTCCCTAGCGGGAGCCAGGAAGCAGTACTTC. It translates to CASSSLAGARKQYF. This sequence joins TRBV12-3 or TRBV12-4 and TRBJ2-7; TRBD2 agrees at 10 bases. Germline trimming cut 6 bases from V and 8 bases from J; bases unmatched to any gene: 10. The CDR3 is 14 amino acids.

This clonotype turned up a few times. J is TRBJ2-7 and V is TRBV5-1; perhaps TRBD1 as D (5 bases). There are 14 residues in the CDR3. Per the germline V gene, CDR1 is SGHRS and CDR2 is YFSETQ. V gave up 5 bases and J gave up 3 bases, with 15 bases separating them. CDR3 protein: CASSPARVDYEQYF. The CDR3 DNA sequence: TGCGCCAGCAGTCCGGCCAGGGTGGACTACGAGCAGTACTTC.

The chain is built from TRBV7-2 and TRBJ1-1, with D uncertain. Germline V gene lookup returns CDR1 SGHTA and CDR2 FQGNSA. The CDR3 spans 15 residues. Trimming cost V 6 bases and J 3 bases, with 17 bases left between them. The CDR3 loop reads CASSLSRLGDTEAFF. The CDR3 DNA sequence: TGTGCCAGCAGTTTAAGTCGGCTTGGGGACACTGAAGCTTTCTTT. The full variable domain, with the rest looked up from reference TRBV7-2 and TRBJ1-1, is GAGVSQSPSNKVTEKGKDVELRCDPISGHTALYWYRQSLGQGLEFLIYFQGNSAPDKSGLPSDRFSAERTGGSVSTLTIQRTQQEDSAVYLCASSLSRLGDTEAFFGQGTRLTVV.

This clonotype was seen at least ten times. As DNA, the CDR3 is TGTGCCAGCAGTGAATATACAGGGGCTCGGGGAGAAAAACTGTTTTTT. Amino acids: CASSEYTGARGEKLFF. The chain links TRBV25-1 to TRBJ1-4, with 7 bases matching TRBD1. The CDR3 runs to 16 residues. V trimming: 0 bases; J trimming: 8 bases; junction bases outside the gene matches: 9. Per germline, CDR1 MGHDK and CDR2 SYGVNS.

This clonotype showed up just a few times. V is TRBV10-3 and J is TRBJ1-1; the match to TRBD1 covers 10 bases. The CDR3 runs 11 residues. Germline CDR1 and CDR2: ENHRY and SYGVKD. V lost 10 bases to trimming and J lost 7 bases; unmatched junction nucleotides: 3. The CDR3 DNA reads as TGTGCCACCGGGACAGGGGTTGAAGCTTTCTTT. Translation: CATGTGVEAFF.

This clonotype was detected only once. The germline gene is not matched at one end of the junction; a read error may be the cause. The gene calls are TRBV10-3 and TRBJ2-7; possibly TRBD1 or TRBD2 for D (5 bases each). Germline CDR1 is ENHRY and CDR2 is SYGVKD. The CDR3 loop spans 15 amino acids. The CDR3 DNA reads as TGCGCTAGCAGTGCAGGGTCGTTTAGCCCATACGAGCAGTACTTC. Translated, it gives CASSAGSFSPYEQYF.

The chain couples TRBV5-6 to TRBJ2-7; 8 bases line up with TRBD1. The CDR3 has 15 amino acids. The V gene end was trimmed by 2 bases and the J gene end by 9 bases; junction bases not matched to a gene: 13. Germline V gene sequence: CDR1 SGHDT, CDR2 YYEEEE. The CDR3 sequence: CASSFGDRPLIGQYF. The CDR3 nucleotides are TGTGCCAGCAGCTTCGGGGACAGGCCCCTGATAGGGCAGTACTTC.